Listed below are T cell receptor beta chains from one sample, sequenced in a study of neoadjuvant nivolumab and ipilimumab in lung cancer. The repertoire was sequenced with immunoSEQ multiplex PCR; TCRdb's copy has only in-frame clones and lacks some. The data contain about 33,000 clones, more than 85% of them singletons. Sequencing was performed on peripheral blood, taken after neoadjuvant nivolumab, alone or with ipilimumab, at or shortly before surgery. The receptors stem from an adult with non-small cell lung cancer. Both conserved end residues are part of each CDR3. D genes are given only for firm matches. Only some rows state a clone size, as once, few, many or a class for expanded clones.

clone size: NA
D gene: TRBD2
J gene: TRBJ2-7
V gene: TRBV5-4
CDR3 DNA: TGTGCCAGCAGCTTGGAACTAGCGTACTCCTACGAGCAGTACTTC
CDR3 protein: CASSLELAYSYEQYF

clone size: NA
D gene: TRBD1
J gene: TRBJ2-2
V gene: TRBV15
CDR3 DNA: TGTGCCACCAGCAGGGAGACAGGGACGAACACCGGGGAGCTGTTTTTT
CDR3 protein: CATSRETGTNTGELFF

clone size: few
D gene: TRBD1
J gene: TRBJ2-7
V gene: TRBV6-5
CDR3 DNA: TGTGCCAGCAGTTCCGGGACAGCCCCAGCCCCCTACGAGCAGTACTTC
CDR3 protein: CASSSGTAPAPYEQYF

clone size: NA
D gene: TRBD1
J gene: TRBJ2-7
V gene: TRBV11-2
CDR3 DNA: TGTGCCAGCAGCTATGCAGGGGGCTCCGAGCAGTACTTC
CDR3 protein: CASSYAGGSEQYF

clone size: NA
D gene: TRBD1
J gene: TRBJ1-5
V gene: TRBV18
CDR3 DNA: TGTGCCAGCTCCCAGAACCCTCAGGGGGCGGGGCAGCCCCAGCATTTT
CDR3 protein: CASSQNPQGAGQPQHF

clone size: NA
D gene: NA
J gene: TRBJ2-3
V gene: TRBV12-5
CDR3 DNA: TGTGCTAGTGCCTCCTCCGGGAATACGCAGTATTTT
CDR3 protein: CASASSGNTQYF

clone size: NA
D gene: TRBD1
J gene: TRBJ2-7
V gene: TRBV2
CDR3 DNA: TGTGCCAGCAGTGACGGTGACAGGGCCTACGAGCAGTACTTC
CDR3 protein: CASSDGDRAYEQYF

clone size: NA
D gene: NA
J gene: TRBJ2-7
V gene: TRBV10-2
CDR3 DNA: TGCGCCAGCAGTGAAGGCGGGAACCCCTACGAGCAGTACTTC
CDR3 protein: CASSEGGNPYEQYF

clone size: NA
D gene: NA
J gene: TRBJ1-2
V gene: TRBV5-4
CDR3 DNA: TGTGCCAGCAGCTTTAGGCAGGGAGCTACCTTTAACTATGGCTACACCTTC
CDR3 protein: CASSFRQGATFNYGYTF

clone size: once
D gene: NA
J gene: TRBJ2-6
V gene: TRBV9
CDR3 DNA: TGTGCCAGCAGCGATGGGGTCCGCTCTGGGCTCGGGGCCAACGTCCTGACTTTC
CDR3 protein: CASSDGVRSGLGANVLTF

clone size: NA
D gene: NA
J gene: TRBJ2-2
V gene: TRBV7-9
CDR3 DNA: TGTGCCAGCAGCTTCAGCACCGGGGAGCTGTTTTTT
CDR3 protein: CASSFSTGELFF

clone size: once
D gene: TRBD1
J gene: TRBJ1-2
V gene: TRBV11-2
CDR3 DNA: TGTGCCAGCAGCACCATCTACCATAGGACAGGGAAAATCTATGGCTACACCTTC
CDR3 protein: CASSTIYHRTGKIYGYTF

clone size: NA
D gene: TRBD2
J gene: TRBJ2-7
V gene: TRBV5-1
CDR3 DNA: TGCGCCAGCAGCTTAATAGCGGGAGCGTCCTACGAGCAGTACTTC
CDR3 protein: CASSLIAGASYEQYF

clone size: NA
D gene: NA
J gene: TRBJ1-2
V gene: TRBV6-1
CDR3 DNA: TGTGCCAGCAGTGGAAACAGGGTTTCCCAATCTAGCTATGGCTACACCTTC
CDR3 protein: CASSGNRVSQSSYGYTF

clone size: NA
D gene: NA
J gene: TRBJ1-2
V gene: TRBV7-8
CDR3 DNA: TGTGCCAGCAGCTTGCAAGGTAGTCTCTATGGCTACACCTTC
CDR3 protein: CASSLQGSLYGYTF

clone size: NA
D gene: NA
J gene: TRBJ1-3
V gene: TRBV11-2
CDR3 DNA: TGTGCCAGCAGCCGAACAGGTGGTTGGGGGGGACGAACTGGAAACACCATATATTTT
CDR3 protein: CASSRTGGWGGRTGNTIYF

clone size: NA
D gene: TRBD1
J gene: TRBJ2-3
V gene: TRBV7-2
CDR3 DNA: TGTGCCAGCAGCTTAGCTAGGGACAGCTTCACAGATACGCAGTATTTT
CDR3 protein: CASSLARDSFTDTQYF

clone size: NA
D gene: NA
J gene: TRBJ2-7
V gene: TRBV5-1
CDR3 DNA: TGCGCCAGCAGGGCAGGGCCCCTCTACGAGCAGTACTTC
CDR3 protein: CASRAGPLYEQYF

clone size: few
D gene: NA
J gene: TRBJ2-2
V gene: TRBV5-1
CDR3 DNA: TGCGCCAGCAGCTTGAATACGGGAGAGAACGGGGAGCTGTTTTTT
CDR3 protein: CASSLNTGENGELFF

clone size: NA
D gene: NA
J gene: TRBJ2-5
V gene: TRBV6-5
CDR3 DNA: TGTGCCAGCAGTTCCACGACAGTACCCGGAGAGACCCAGTACTTC
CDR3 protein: CASSSTTVPGETQYF

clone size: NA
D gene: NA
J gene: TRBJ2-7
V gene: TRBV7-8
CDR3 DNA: TGTGCCAGCAGCCCCGTCGCAGGGCCCCCGTACTTC
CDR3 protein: CASSPVAGPPYF

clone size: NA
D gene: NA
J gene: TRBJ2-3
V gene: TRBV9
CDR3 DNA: TGTGCCAGCAGCGAAGCCTCGGGAGAACACACAGATACGCAGTATTTT
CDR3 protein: CASSEASGEHTDTQYF

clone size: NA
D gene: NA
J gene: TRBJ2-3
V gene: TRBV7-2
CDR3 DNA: TGTGCCAGCAGCTTATCGGCAGGCACGCAGTATTTT
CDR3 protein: CASSLSAGTQYF

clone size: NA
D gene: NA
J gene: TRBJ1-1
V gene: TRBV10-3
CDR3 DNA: TGTGCCATCAGTGAATTAACCGAGGGGACTGAAGCTTTCTTT
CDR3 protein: CAISELTEGTEAFF

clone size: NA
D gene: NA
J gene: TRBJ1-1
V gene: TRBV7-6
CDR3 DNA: TGTGCCAGCAGCTTAGCGGGTCTGCAGGGAGGCACTGAAGCTTTCTTT
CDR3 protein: CASSLAGLQGGTEAFF

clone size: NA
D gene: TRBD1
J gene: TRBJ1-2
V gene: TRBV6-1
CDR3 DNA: TGTGCCAGCAGTGAAGGGGACAGAGAGTATGGCTACACCTTC
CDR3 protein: CASSEGDREYGYTF

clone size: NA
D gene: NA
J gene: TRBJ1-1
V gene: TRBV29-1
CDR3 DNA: TGCAGCGTTGCCTGGCAGGTCAACACTGAAGCTTTCTTT
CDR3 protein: CSVAWQVNTEAFF

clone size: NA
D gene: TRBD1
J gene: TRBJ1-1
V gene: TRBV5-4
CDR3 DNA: TGTGCCAGCAGCCCCGGGACAGTTAACACTGAAGCTTTCTTT
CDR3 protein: CASSPGTVNTEAFF

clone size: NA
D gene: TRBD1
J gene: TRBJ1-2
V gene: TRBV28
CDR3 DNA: TGTGCCAGCAGAAGCAGGGGGCTTTACTATGGCTACACCTTC
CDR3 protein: CASRSRGLYYGYTF

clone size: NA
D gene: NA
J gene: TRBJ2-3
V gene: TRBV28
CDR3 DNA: TGTGCCAGCATAGGGATGTGGGAACTAGCAGCTGGATCTAGCACAGATACGCAGTATTTT
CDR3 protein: CASIGMWELAAGSSTDTQYF

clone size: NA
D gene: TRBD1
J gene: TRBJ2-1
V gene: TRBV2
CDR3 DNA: TGTGCCAGCAGTAGGCGACCCGGGACAGGGCGTCTGTCGGATGAGCAGTTCTTC
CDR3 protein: CASSRRPGTGRLSDEQFF